A selection of T cell receptor beta chains follows, all from one sample in a study of CD8+ T cells in alopecia areata. TCRdb's table, derived via immunoSEQ multiplex PCR, lists solely in-frame clones and lacks some. This sample has about 190,000 clones, with roughly 60% found just once. The material was CD4+ T cells sorted from blood, obtained at week 24, from a patient treated with tofacitinib. The receptors were gathered from a human donor with alopecia areata. CDR3s include the opening cysteine and the closing phenylalanine or tryptophan. A D gene is named only where the DNA matches it firmly. Some rows have no size entry. The others give once, few or many, or a class for an expanded clone.

>NA|NA|TRBV5-1|TRBJ2-6
TGCGCCAGCAGCTTGGCCGGTAGCTCTGGGGCCAACGTCCTGACTTTC
CASSLAGSSGANVLTF
>NA|NA|TRBV29-1|TRBJ2-1
TGCAGCGTTTCCATTCAGGGGTACAATGAGCAGTTCTTC
CSVSIQGYNEQFF
>NA|NA|TRBV6-1|TRBJ1-2
TGTGCCAGCAAGGGGATTGGCTACACCTTC
CASKGIGYTF
>NA|NA|TRBV5-1|TRBJ1-1
TGCGCCAGCAGCTCTTTAGGGAAGGACACTGAAGCTTTCTTT
CASSSLGKDTEAFF
>NA|NA|TRBV7-2|TRBJ2-3
TGTGCCAGCAGCCCCCGGGGACCAGATACGCAGTATTTT
CASSPRGPDTQYF
>NA|NA|TRBV4-3|TRBJ2-7
TGCGCCAGCGCCTTGGGCCCTCCCCCAACAGACGAGCAGTACTTC
CASALGPPPTDEQYF
>few|NA|TRBV29-1|TRBJ1-2
TGCAGCGTGGAGACACAGGGCGTGAGCTACACCTTC
CSVETQGVSYTF
>NA|NA|TRBV30|TRBJ1-3
TGTGCCTGGGGACAGTTTGGAAACACCATATATTTT
CAWGQFGNTIYF
>NA|TRBD2|TRBV4-3|TRBJ2-1
TGCGCCAGCAGCCAAGATTTCCCAGCGGGGGCTAGGGATGAGCAGTTCTTC
CASSQDFPAGARDEQFF
>NA|NA|TRBV5-1|TRBJ2-5
TGCGCCAGCAGCTTGAGGGGGTCAGGTCAAGAGACCCAGTACTTC
CASSLRGSGQETQYF
>few|NA|TRBV7-9|TRBJ1-1
TGTGCCAGCAGCTTAGTACCAAGAGCTTTCTTT
CASSLVPRAFF
>few|TRBD1|TRBV30|TRBJ1-3
TGTGCCTGGAGTGTACGGCAGGGGGCACGAGGAAACACCATATATTTT
CAWSVRQGARGNTIYF
>NA|NA|TRBV4-3|TRBJ1-2
TGCGCCAGCAGCCAAGAAGGGGGAAACTATGGCTACACCTTC
CASSQEGGNYGYTF
>few|NA|TRBV7-2|TRBJ2-7
TGTGCCAGCAGCTTAGAGCAAGGGATACAGTACTTC
CASSLEQGIQYF
>few|NA|TRBV18|TRBJ1-4
TGTGCCAGCTCACCGGGTACAGGGGAAAAACTGTTTTTT
CASSPGTGEKLFF
>once|NA|TRBV18|TRBJ1-5
TGTGCCAGCTCACCATCGTCCCAAAATCAGCCCCAGCATTTT
CASSPSSQNQPQHF
>NA|TRBD1|TRBV30|TRBJ1-2
TGTGCCTGGACTCCCCTGGCCGGGACAGCCTACACCTTC
CAWTPLAGTAYTF
>few|NA|TRBV7-2|TRBJ1-4
TGTGCCAGCAGCTCTCAAATGGGGGCTAATGAAAAACTGTTTTTT
CASSSQMGANEKLFF
>NA|NA|TRBV29-1|TRBJ1-2
TGCAGCGCAGATGTGTCGGGGACCTATGGCTACACCTTC
CSADVSGTYGYTF
>NA|NA|TRBV2|TRBJ1-6
TGTGCCAGCAGTGTGAGGGGGGCTGGATCACCCCTCCACTTT
CASSVRGAGSPLHF
>few|TRBD1|TRBV19|TRBJ1-5
TGTGCCAGTAGTCCTGGGACAGGGGGCTGGCAGCCCCAGCATTTT
CASSPGTGGWQPQHF
>NA|NA|TRBV30|TRBJ2-7
TGTGCCTGGAGTGTACGGGACTCCGCCTACGAGCAGTACTTC
CAWSVRDSAYEQYF
>NA|NA|TRBV29-1|TRBJ2-3
TGCAGCGTTGAAACCCGGCAGACCCTCACAGATACGCAGTATTTT
CSVETRQTLTDTQYF
>NA|NA|TRBV11-2|TRBJ2-3
TGTGCCAGCAGCCCCCCCTGGAGCCCAGATACGCAGTATTTT
CASSPPWSPDTQYF
>NA|NA|TRBV5-4|TRBJ2-1
TGTGCCAGCAGCTACGGACAGTGGAGCTCCTACAATGAGCAGTTCTTC
CASSYGQWSSYNEQFF
>NA|NA|TRBV29-1|TRBJ1-2
TGCAGCGTTGAACTTCCAGGGGATGGCTACACCTTC
CSVELPGDGYTF